Below are 21 T cell receptor beta chains sequenced from a single sample in a study of tumor-infiltrating lymphocytes in primary liver carcinoma. A constant-region primer primed TCR beta cDNA synthesis from roughly 500 ng of total RNA. Three nested multiplex PCR rounds of slightly modified ARM-PCR generated TCR beta libraries. Both of the initial two PCR rounds ran for around 9 cycles and employed TRBV1-TRBV30 forward primers alongside a C-beta reverse primer. Using its own MiXCR run on the multiplex PCR reads, TCRdb lists one record per CDR3 protein. The sample contains about 70,000 distinct CDR3 sequences, roughly three quarters of which appear only once. The study co-extracted DNA and RNA from about 20-30 mg of unsorted bulk tissue. The specimen was liver tumor tissue from sampling region 4. Described subset: tumor region T4, right-lateral pole. The receptor source for this set is a man aged 35-49 years with primary liver carcinoma and hepatitis B virus infection.

This clonotype was counted once. This chain joins TRBV20-1 and TRBJ2-5; 7 bases map to TRBD1. J was trimmed by 2 bases and V by 6 bases; bases with no gene match: 9. The CDR3 extends over 14 amino acids. Germline CDR1 reads DFQATT; CDR2 reads SNEGSKA (reference sequence). The CDR3 bases are TGCAGTGCCCGGGACAGCGGTCAACAAGAGACCCAGTACTTC. It codes for CSARDSGQQETQYF.

V and J are TRBV19 and TRBJ1-1; 7 positions agree with TRBD1. Germline V gene data show CDR1 as LNHDA and CDR2 as SQIVND (reference sequence). The CDR3 is made up of 15 amino acids. The V and J ends lost 5 bases and 4 bases, in that order; junction bases with no gene match: 10. The DNA for the CDR3 is TGTGCCAGTAGTGTGCCTTTGGACAGGAGCACTGAAGCTTTCTTT. This gives the protein CASSVPLDRSTEAFF.

This clonotype was seen only a few times. Germline and junction disagree at one end, which may indicate a read error. V is TRBV6-1 and J is TRBJ2-1, with a possible D match to TRBD2 (5 bases). Germline CDR1 and CDR2: MNHNS and SASEGT. The CDR3 spans 14 residues. This chain's CDR3 is CASSEGSASNVQFF. The CDR3 nucleotides read TGTGCCAGCAGTGAAGGGTCAGCTAGCAATGTGCAGTTCTTC.

On this clonotype: Germline and junction disagree at one end, which may indicate a read error. The rearrangement links TRBV11-2 to TRBJ2-3; D call uncertain. The CDR3 has 17 amino acids. Germline CDR1 reads SGHAT; CDR2 reads FQNNGV. The CDR3 is CASSFPRARLITDTQYF. CDR3 DNA: TGTGCTAGCAGCTTCCCCCGGGCGAGGCTCATCACAGATACGCAGTATTTT.

As concerns this clonotype: At one end the junction does not follow the germline gene, possibly because of a read error. CDR3: CASSLSTGGVCNEQFF. The CDR3 DNA is TGTGCCAGCAGCCTGTCCACAGGGGGAGTCTGCAATGAGCAGTTTTTC. The chain links TRBV11-2 to TRBJ2-1; 8 bases align to TRBD1. CDR3 length: 16 residues. Per germline, CDR1 SGHAT and CDR2 FQNNGV.

The table lists this clonotype with a count of one. This likely comes from a read error, as the CDR3 has no conserved phenylalanine or tryptophan at its end. V gene TRBV18 combines with J gene TRBJ2-1; D uncertain. Germline lookup yields CDR1 KGHSH and CDR2 LQKENI. The CDR3 covers 16 residues. V lost 0 bases and J lost 1, with 10 bases in between. CDR3 nucleotides: TGTGCCAGCTCACCACCGATCGGGCCTTCCTACAATGAGCAGTTCTCC. Amino acids: CASSPPIGPSYNEQFS.

Remarks on this clonotype: The CDR3 end shows no conserved phenylalanine or tryptophan, and so a read error is likely. The chain recombines TRBV11-2 with TRBJ2-1, with D possibly TRBD1 on 5 matching bases. The CDR3 loop spans 13 amino acids. Germline V gene data show CDR1 as SGHAT and CDR2 as FQNNGV. The CDR3 here is CGSRPTGRDEQFL. Written as DNA, the CDR3 is TGTGGGAGCAGACCCACAGGTCGCGATGAGCAGTTCCTC.

A word on this clonotype: A read error may produce the germline difference seen at one junction end. The rearrangement uses TRBV11-2 and TRBJ2-5; D is perhaps TRBD2 (6 bases). The CDR3 runs 14 residues. Per the germline V gene, CDR1 is SGHAT and CDR2 is FQNNGV. The DNA for the CDR3 is TGTGCCTGCAGCTCCGGGGGATTAGGGGAGGCCCAGTACTTC. It translates to CACSSGGLGEAQYF.

Ten or more counts support this clonotype. The rearrangement links TRBV28 to TRBJ2-1; D remains ambiguous. Trimming shortened V by 5 bases and J by 7 bases, and 6 bases separated the two germline ends. The CDR3 totals 11 residues. The germline gives CDR1 MDHEN, CDR2 SYDVKM. CDR3 sequence (DNA): TGTGCCAGCAGTAAGGTGAATGAGCAGTTCTTC. This translates into CASSKVNEQFF.

This clonotype appeared a single time. A read error may produce the germline difference seen at one junction end. This CDR3 reads CASSHYLAGGPSEQYF. For the CDR3, the DNA is TGTGCCAGTAGCCATTACCTAGCGGGAGGGCCGAGCGAGCAGTACTTC. The chain uses TRBV4-2 and TRBJ2-7; TRBD2 matches 12 bases. Germline V lookup: CDR1 LGHNA, CDR2 YNFKEQ. There are 16 residues in the CDR3.

About this clonotype itself: The junction and the germline gene differ at one end; a read error may be behind it. The CDR3 sequence: CASSYSGQCGEQYF. The CDR3 bases are TGTGCGAGCAGTTACTCAGGACAGTGTGGAGAGCAGTACTTC. The V call is TRBV6-5, the J call TRBJ2-7; D is perhaps TRBD1 (6 bases). CDR1 and CDR2 from the germline V gene are MNHEY and SVGAGI. The CDR3 runs to 14 residues.

The chain employs TRBV6-1 and TRBJ1-1, with D tentatively TRBD1 (5 bases). This CDR3 comprises 14 residues. Trimming took 9 bases from V and 6 from J, leaving 20 bases between them. The germline CDR1 and CDR2 sequences are MNHNS and SASEGT. The CDR3 loop is CARNDRSGAPEAFF. In DNA, the CDR3 is TGTGCCAGAAACGATAGGAGTGGGGCCCCTGAAGCTTTCTTT.

The chain recombines TRBV2 with TRBJ2-7, with TRBD2 matching 11 bases. V was pared by 6 bases and J by 3 bases, with 4 bases of the junction left unmatched. CDR3 length equals 14 residues. Germline CDR1 reads SNHLY; CDR2 reads FYNNEI. DNA of the CDR3: TGTGCCAGCAGGGGGGGACTAGCGGACTACGAGCAGTACTTC. It encodes CASRGGLADYEQYF.

Comments on this clonotype: A much larger clone lies a single base off, so this may be a read error. This chain uses TRBV12-3 or TRBV12-4 with TRBJ2-1; weak D call: TRBD2 (6 bases). This CDR3 has 14 residues. CDR3 loop: CVSSTRDSDGGQFF. The DNA of the CDR3 is TGTGTCAGCAGCACCCGGGACTCTGACGGTGGGCAGTTCTTC.

In the case of this clonotype: With a much larger clone just one base away, this may be a read error. The chain employs TRBV12-3 or TRBV12-4 and TRBJ2-1; TRBD2 matches at 13 bases. The CDR3 totals 16 residues. The DNA for the CDR3 is TGTGTCACCAGTGACTACGGACTAGCGGGAGTTGATGAGCAGTTCTTC. Translating it yields CVTSDYGLAGVDEQFF.

Only a few counts were recorded for this clonotype. A much more abundant neighbour one base away suggests this may be a read error. The V call is TRBV29-1, the J call TRBJ2-1; D remains ambiguous. Germline CDR1 and CDR2: SQVTM and ANQGSEA. The CDR3 contains 11 residues. The CDR3 DNA sequence: TGCTGCATGGGCTCCTACAATGAGCAGTTCTTC. Amino acid sequence: CCMGSYNEQFF.

The chain links TRBV12-3 or TRBV12-4 to TRBJ1-1; 7 bases are a match to TRBD1. CDR3 length: 15 amino acids. After removal of 5 bases from V and 14 bases from J, the junction contained 20 bases not matched to a gene. CDR3 DNA: TGTGCCAGCAGTCACAGGGGTGAGGGATACACTGAATCGTTCTTT. It is translated as CASSHRGEGYTESFF.

The J gene is TRBJ2-1, the V gene TRBV29-1; 8 bases are shared with TRBD1. The V gene's germline CDR1 is SQVTM and CDR2 ANQGSEA. The CDR3 is made up of 16 amino acids. CDR3 sequence: CIDVWDRIRSYNEQFF. The CDR3 nucleotides are TGCATCGATGTATGGGACAGGATTAGATCTTACAATGAGCAGTTCTTC.

V usage is TRBV29-1 and J usage is TRBJ2-3; tentatively, D is TRBD1 (5 bases). CDR1 and CDR2 (germline): SQVTM, ANQGSEA. The CDR3 runs 12 residues. The ends were cut back, 4 bases at V and 3 bases at J, with 8 bases in the middle. The CDR3 DNA reads as TGCAGCGTTGTCTGGACAACAGATACGCAGTATTTT. This translates into CSVVWTTDTQYF.

Comment on this clonotype: Possible read error: a much larger clone is one base away. The chain recombines TRBV28 with TRBJ2-7; TRBD2 aligns across 10 bases. Germline V gene sequence: CDR1 MDHEN, CDR2 SYDVKM. The CDR3 consists of 15 residues. Trimming took 3 bases from V and 5 from J; bases not matched to a gene: 7. DNA for the CDR3: TGTGCCAGCAGTTTCTCGGCTAGCGGGAGCCACGAGCAGTACTTC. Its protein product is CASSFSASGSHEQYF. The full variable domain, its missing parts supplied by reference TRBV28 and TRBJ2-7, is DVKVTQSSRYLVKRTGEKVFLECVQDMDHENMFWYRQDPGLGLRLIYFSYDVKMKEKGDIPEGYSVSREKKERFSLILESASTNQTSMYLCASSFSASGSHEQYFGPGTRLTVT.

This clonotype was recorded at least ten times. The CDR3 region has the DNA TGTGCCAGCAGTTCCGGGACGACATGGACCCAGTACTTC. It is translated as CASSSGTTWTQYF. This rearrangement joins TRBV28 to TRBJ2-5; D possibly uses TRBD1 or TRBD2 (5 bases each). V lost 4 bases, J lost 7 bases, and 13 bases lay in between. Germline CDR1 reads MDHEN; CDR2 reads SYDVKM. This CDR3 comprises 13 residues.